A selection of T cell receptor beta chains follows, all from one sample in a study of blood T cell repertoires in COVID-19. Generated by immunoSEQ multiplex PCR, the TCRdb table keeps only in-frame clones and is missing some. This sample has over 60,000 clones, with roughly 84% found just once. The sample comprised peripheral blood. Receptors originate from a man aged 50 to 60 with COVID-19, enrolled during active disease. Both conserved end residues are part of each CDR3. Each record gives: J gene, V gene, CDR3 protein.

>TRBJ1-3|TRBV28
CASSLPSERGIYF
>TRBJ1-5|TRBV28
CASSLGGTGKLSNQPQHF
>TRBJ2-7|TRBV7-8
CASRSQGAITDEQYF
>TRBJ1-1|TRBV2
CASSGHTEAFF
>TRBJ1-2|TRBV28
CASSYGGVPGYTF
>TRBJ2-5|TRBV6-6
CASSWGRYQETQYF
>TRBJ2-7|TRBV24-1
CATSDSGLNYEQYF
>TRBJ2-7|TRBV10-2
CASNTRGQGPYEQYF
>TRBJ2-2|TRBV9
CASSVNSGSMVGELFF
>TRBJ2-1|TRBV27
CASSPGLVTPNEQFF
>TRBJ2-2|TRBV15
CATSSHLWTGELFF
>TRBJ2-3|TRBV11-2
CASSLVSGSRTDTQYF
>TRBJ1-5|TRBV19
CASSIEGTPNQPQHF
>TRBJ2-5|TRBV5-1
CASSFSGTEEETQYF
>TRBJ2-3|TRBV3-1/TRBV3-2
CASRSSGSTDTQYF
>TRBJ2-7|TRBV27
CASQRGRGAYEQYF
>TRBJ2-3|TRBV7-2
CASSRGLGSVDTQYF
>TRBJ2-1|TRBV7-3
CASSFRVRGSYNEQFF
>TRBJ2-1|TRBV19
CASSFSGSSYNEQFF
>TRBJ1-4|TRBV2
CASGDRMEKLFF
>TRBJ2-7|TRBV4-1
CASRTGLAGVGEQYF
>TRBJ2-1|TRBV10-3
CAISEDSRSYNEQFF
>TRBJ1-1|TRBV9
CASSVEGVDTEAFF
>TRBJ1-1|TRBV7-6
CASSSDRDFGTEAFF
>TRBJ2-1|TRBV5-5
CASSSWPAGGYEQFF
>TRBJ1-2|TRBV28
CASSPTAGGPPSGGYTF
>TRBJ1-5|TRBV20-1
CSASPGQGVSGNQPQHF
>TRBJ2-5|TRBV29-1
CSAALIGGRETQYF
>TRBJ1-2|TRBV4-1
CASSQDSGGTNYGYTF
>TRBJ1-2|TRBV7-2
CASSLRGTGGYTF
>TRBJ2-7|TRBV30
CAWSVGTSGSFNEQYF
>TRBJ2-1|TRBV20-1
CSASRGLDYNEQFF
>TRBJ1-2|TRBV10-3
CATKGAVHYGYTF
>TRBJ2-1|TRBV7-9
CASSLGPSYNEQFF
>TRBJ2-7|TRBV19
CASSIRREGEQYF